This T cell receptor beta chain was recovered during a study of cytomegalovirus exposure and HLA in healthy donors. Study conclusions and caveats: It is likely that the observed cluster of highly shared sequence variants was a sequencing artifact. Listed as cytomegalovirus-associated were roughly 180 TCR beta chains. In a later analysis, specific HLA alleles were associated with 15,000 or so TCR beta sequences at a 0.05 false discovery rate.

Turning to this clone: Its cognate antigen is unknown.

Trimming cost V 4 bases and J 3 bases, with 16 bases left between them. Germline V gives CDR1 MNHEY, CDR2 SVGAGI. This CDR3 has 15 residues. Primers for the PCR totalled 60 Vbeta and 13 Jbeta. Libraries were prepared by immunoSEQ multiplex PCR; TCRdb keeps only in-frame clonotypes and omits some of them. The table records roughly 120,000 clones, 77% of them present only once. The specimen sequenced was PBMCs. V is TRBV6-5 and J is TRBJ2-7; perhaps TRBD1 as D (6 bases). The TCR comes from a middle-aged woman in good health and CMV-seropositive. CDR3 residues: CASSSVRDNRYEQYF. For the CDR3, the DNA is TGTGCCAGCAGTTCCGTCCGGGACAATCGCTACGAGCAGTACTTC.